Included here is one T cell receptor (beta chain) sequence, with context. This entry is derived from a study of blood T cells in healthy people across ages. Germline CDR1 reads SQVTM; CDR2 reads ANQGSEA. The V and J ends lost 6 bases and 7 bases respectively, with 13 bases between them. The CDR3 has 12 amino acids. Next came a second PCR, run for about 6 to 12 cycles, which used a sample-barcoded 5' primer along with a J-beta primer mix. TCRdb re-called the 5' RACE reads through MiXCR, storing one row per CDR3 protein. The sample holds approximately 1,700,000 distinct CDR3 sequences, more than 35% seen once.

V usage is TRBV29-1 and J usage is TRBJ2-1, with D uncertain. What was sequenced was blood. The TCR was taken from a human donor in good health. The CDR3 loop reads CSVQPLVNEQFF. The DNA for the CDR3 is TGCAGCGTCCAACCTCTAGTAAATGAGCAGTTCTTC.